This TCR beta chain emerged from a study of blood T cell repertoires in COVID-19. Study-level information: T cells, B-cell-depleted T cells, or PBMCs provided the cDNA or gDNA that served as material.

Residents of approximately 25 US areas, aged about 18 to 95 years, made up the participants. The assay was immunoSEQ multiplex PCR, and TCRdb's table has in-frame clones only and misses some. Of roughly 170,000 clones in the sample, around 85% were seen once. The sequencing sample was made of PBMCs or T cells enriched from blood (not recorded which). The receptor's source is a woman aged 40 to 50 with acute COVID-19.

The CDR3 DNA sequence: TGTGCCAGCAGTGAAACCCTAGCGGGAGGATCTGGGGCCAACGTCCTGACTTTC. Encoded protein: CASSETLAGGSGANVLTF. The rearrangement uses TRBV2 and TRBJ2-6, with 11 bases matching TRBD2. The germline V gene has CDR1 SNHLY and CDR2 FYNNEI. Trimming at V came to 2 bases and at J to 1 base, leaving 4 bases not matched to a gene. The CDR3 loop spans 18 amino acids. Supplemented by reference TRBV2 and TRBJ2-6, the full variable domain reads EPEVTQTPSHQVTQMGQEVILRCVPISNHLYFYWYRQILGQKVEFLVSFYNNEISEKSEIFDDQFSVERPDGSNFTLKIRSTKLEDSAMYFCASSETLAGGSGANVLTFGAGSRLTVL.